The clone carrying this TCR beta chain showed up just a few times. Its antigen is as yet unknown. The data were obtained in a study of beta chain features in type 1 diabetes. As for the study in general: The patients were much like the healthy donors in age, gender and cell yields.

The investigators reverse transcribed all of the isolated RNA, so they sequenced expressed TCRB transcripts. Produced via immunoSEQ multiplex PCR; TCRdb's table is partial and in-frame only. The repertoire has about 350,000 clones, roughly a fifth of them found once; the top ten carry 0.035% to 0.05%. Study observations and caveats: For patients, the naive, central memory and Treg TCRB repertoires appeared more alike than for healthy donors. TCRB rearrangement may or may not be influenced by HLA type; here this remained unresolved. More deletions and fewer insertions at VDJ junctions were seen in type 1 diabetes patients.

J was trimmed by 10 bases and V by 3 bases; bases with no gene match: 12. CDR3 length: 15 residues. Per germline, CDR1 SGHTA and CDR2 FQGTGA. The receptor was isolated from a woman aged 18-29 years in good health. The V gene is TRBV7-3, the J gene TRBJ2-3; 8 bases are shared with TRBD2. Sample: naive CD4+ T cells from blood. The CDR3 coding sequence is TGTGCCAGCAGCTTGCTGGGCGGGGGGCAGTCGGCGCAGTATTTT. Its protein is CASSLLGGGQSAQYF.